In its sample, the clone carrying this TCR beta chain was seen a few times. Its matching antigen is unknown. Constant-region reverse primers amplified full-length variable regions, followed by semi-nested Nested Universal Primer A PCR. TCRdb redid the calling of the 5' RACE reads with MiXCR, one entry per CDR3 protein. The sample carries approximately 9,000 distinct CDR3 sequences, around 34% recorded once. Treg sorting used a CD4+CD25+CD127-/low gate. V gave up 3 bases and J gave up 4 bases; unmatched junction bases: 4. The CDR3 contains 16 residues. The germline gives CDR1 LGHNA, CDR2 YSLEER. Overall study findings and caveats: Tumor Treg TCRs overlapped most with tumor naive CD4+ cells.

The sample was Tregs sorted from blood. The sequence was collected from a female donor with breast cancer. This chain connects TRBV4-3 to TRBJ2-2; the match to TRBD2 covers 11 bases. The CDR3 DNA reads TGCGCCAGCAGCCACCTAGCGGGAGGCCCCACCGGGGAGCTGTTTTTT. This gives the protein CASSHLAGGPTGELFF.